The text below deals with one TCR beta chain. Germline V gene data show CDR1 as MDHEN and CDR2 as SYDVKM. The CDR3 totals 14 residues. V was clipped by 7 bases and J by 3 bases, with 13 bases between them. The data were taken from a study of blood T cell repertoires in COVID-19. Here immunoSEQ multiplex PCR was the method, and the copy in TCRdb shows in-frame clones only, minus some. The data contain 70,000 to 95,000 clones, approximately 91% of them singletons. The rearrangement uses TRBV28 and TRBJ1-5; D possibly corresponds to TRBD1 (5 bases). Specimen: peripheral blood. This receptor was taken from a man aged 70 or older with acute or convalescent COVID-19. The CDR3 bases are TGTGCCAGCACCCTGGGGGGGATCAATCAGCCCCAGCATTTT. Encoded protein: CASTLGGINQPQHF.